The sequence of this TCR beta chain was determined in a study of T cell responses to AZD1222 COVID-19 vaccine. Per the germline V gene, CDR1 is MNHEY and CDR2 is SVGAGI. The trim removed 6 bases at V and 1 base at J, leaving 2 bases unmatched. This CDR3 spans 13 amino acids. Profiling relied on immunoSEQ multiplex PCR, and the TCRdb table lists in-frame clones only, not all of them. The table includes 150,000 to 200,000 clones, 85% to 90% detected once. Study observations and caveats: Baseline antibody screening turned up just a handful of seropositive AZD1222 recipients. Spike regions recognized by vaccine-associated CD4 TCRs spanned the protein, led by 160-218 and 743-854. There were mostly white British donors and more females than males, and clonal diversity was possibly underestimated. Only after the peak T cell response were repertoires sampled.

The table lists this clone with a count of one. Antigen unknown. The gene calls are TRBV6-5 and TRBJ2-5, with 7 bases matching TRBD1. This specimen consisted of peripheral blood, obtained on day 0 of AZD1222 vaccination. This TCR derives from an adult in good health. The CDR3: CASRRTGQETQYF. DNA of the CDR3: TGTGCCAGCAGAAGGACAGGCCAAGAGACCCAGTACTTC.